Listed here are 28 T cell receptor beta chains from one sample, sequenced in a study of T-cell reconstitution after alpha-beta-depleted transplantation in children. Using unique molecular identifiers, the investigators prepared the TCRbeta library. TCRdb redid the calling of the PCR reads with MiXCR, one entry per CDR3 protein. The top ten clones hold about 14% of a sample with around 580,000 distinct CDR3 sequences, 23% of them seen once. This sample comprised PBMCs, mostly from graft donor cells, obtained 360 days after TCRalphabeta/CD19-depleted stem cell transplant. The receptors shown here come from a boy in the first two years of life who had a stem cell transplant for acute myeloid leukemia, so the T cells may come from the graft donor.

The sample holds a few counts of this clonotype. The V call is TRBV7-9, the J call TRBJ1-2; D is possibly TRBD1 (6 bases). V was cut by 5 bases and J by 4 bases, with 14 bases left in between. Per germline, CDR1 SEHNR and CDR2 FQNEAQ (reference sequence). The CDR3 runs to 14 residues. The CDR3 loop is CASSPWDIRYGYTF. In DNA form, the CDR3 reads TGTGCCAGCAGCCCCTGGGACATCCGCTATGGCTACACCTTC. Full variable domain (outside the CDR3, taken from reference TRBV7-9 and TRBJ1-2): DTGVSQNPRHKITKRGQNVTFRCDPISEHNRLYWYRQTLGQGPEFLTYFQNEAQLEKSRLLSDRFSAERPKGSFSTLEIQRTEQGDSAMYLCASSPWDIRYGYTFGSGTRLTVV.

This chain links TRBV7-2 with TRBJ1-1; 8 bases match TRBD1. The CDR3 length is 14 residues. Looked up from germline, CDR1 is SGHTA and CDR2 is FQGNSA. The J segment lost 1 base and the V segment lost 6 bases, leaving 4 bases of the junction unmatched. The CDR3 coding sequence is TGTGCCAGCAGGACAGGGGCCTCGAACACTGAAGCTTTCTTT. As protein: CASRTGASNTEAFF.

The chain couples TRBV7-2 to TRBJ2-5; 12 positions agree with TRBD2. J lost 1 base, V lost 3 bases, and 3 bases had no gene match. Germline V gene lookup returns CDR1 SGHTA and CDR2 FQGNSA. The CDR3 has 16 residues. CDR3 bases: TGTGCCAGCAGCTTCACTAGCGGGGGGTCCCAAGAGACCCAGTACTTC. It is translated as CASSFTSGGSQETQYF.

The chain joins TRBV28 to TRBJ2-2; D might be TRBD1 (6 bases). V lost 5 bases to trimming and J lost 4 bases, with 8 bases between them. The V gene's germline CDR1 is MDHEN and CDR2 SYDVKM. The CDR3 is 13 amino acids. The CDR3 sequence: CASSDRSTGELFF. CDR3 DNA sequence: TGTGCCAGCAGTGACAGGAGCACCGGGGAGCTGTTTTTT.

This clonotype turned up a few times. V gene TRBV7-9 combines with J gene TRBJ1-1; 9 nucleotides match TRBD1. The CDR3 sequence is 13 residues long. V was clipped by 5 bases and J by 6 bases; unmatched bases: 4. Per the germline V gene, CDR1 is SEHNR and CDR2 is FQNEAQ (reference sequence). The CDR3 region is CASSVGQGPEAFF. CDR3 DNA: TGTGCCAGCAGCGTCGGACAGGGGCCTGAAGCTTTCTTT.

J is TRBJ2-7 and V is TRBV4-3; TRBD1 matches 7 bases. Germline V gene data show CDR1 as LGHNA and CDR2 as YSLEER. This CDR3 comprises 15 residues. Germline trimming cut 0 bases from V and 6 bases from J; bases unmatched to any gene: 8. CDR3 in DNA: TGCGCCAGCAGCCAAGAAGGCATAGGGGGCAGCGAGCAGTACTTC. Translated: CASSQEGIGGSEQYF.

The CDR3 bases are TGTGCCAGCGCTCAGGGCCGAGGAGCTTTCTTT. Translated: CASAQGRGAFF. The chain uses TRBV28 and TRBJ1-1, with D maybe TRBD1 (5 bases). Looked up from germline, CDR1 is MDHEN and CDR2 is SYDVKM. The CDR3 contains 11 residues. V shed 8 bases and J shed 10 bases, with 14 bases lying between them.

The chain uses TRBV13 and TRBJ2-1; 13 positions match TRBD2. Looked up from germline, CDR1 is PRHDT and CDR2 is FYEKMQ (reference sequence). This CDR3 has 16 residues. V lost 8 bases, J lost 5 bases, and 9 bases stayed unmatched. The CDR3 spells CASGTGLAGDHNEQFF. For the CDR3, the DNA is TGTGCCAGCGGGACAGGACTAGCGGGGGATCACAATGAGCAGTTCTTC.

V and J are TRBV2 and TRBJ2-2; D assignment may be TRBD1 or TRBD2 (5 bases each). Germline CDR1 is SNHLY and CDR2 is FYNNEI. V dropped 6 bases and J dropped 6 bases, with 14 bases sitting between them. The CDR3 runs to 14 residues. The CDR3 spells CASRGTSASGELFF. CDR3 nucleotides: TGTGCCAGCAGGGGGACGTCGGCATCCGGGGAGCTGTTTTTT.

This clonotype was recorded a few times. CDR3 sequence reads: CASTPSAHGRGDYEQYF. CDR3 nucleotide sequence: TGTGCCAGCACCCCGTCCGCACATGGCAGGGGAGACTACGAGCAGTACTTC. This chain joins TRBV6-1 and TRBJ2-7; the D gene is possibly TRBD1 (6 bases). This CDR3 has 17 residues. V was cut by 7 bases and J by 3 bases, with 25 bases left in between. CDR1 is MNHNS and CDR2 is SASEGT in the germline V gene.

This rearrangement joins TRBV5-1 to TRBJ1-1; D is uncertain. The V and J ends lost 0 bases and 3 bases respectively, with 9 bases between them. Germline V gene lookup returns CDR1 SGHRS and CDR2 YFSETQ. The CDR3 is 14 amino acids. This CDR3 reads CASSLASFDTEAFF. The CDR3 DNA reads TGCGCCAGCAGCTTGGCCAGTTTCGACACTGAAGCTTTCTTT.

This clonotype has just a few counts. The chain links TRBV24-1 to TRBJ2-1; D gene uncertain. The CDR3 covers 18 residues. The V gene lost 6 bases and the J gene lost 6 bases, with 26 bases spanning the gap. The germline gives CDR1 KGHDR, CDR2 SFDVKD. The CDR3 protein is CATSPDGGSLIAGNEQFF. The CDR3 nucleotides read TGTGCCACCAGTCCCGACGGCGGTAGCCTAATCGCTGGCAATGAGCAGTTCTTC.

This clonotype was observed many times. V and J are TRBV11-3 and TRBJ2-1; D is undetermined. CDR3 length: 15 amino acids. Trimming removed 1 base at V and 6 bases at J, with 13 bases between. Germline assignment: CDR1 SGHNT and CDR2 YENEEA. The CDR3 coding sequence is TGTGCCAGCAGCTTAGCTCGGGCGCAGGTCAATGAGCAGTTCTTC. It yields the protein CASSLARAQVNEQFF.

The gene calls are TRBV7-8 and TRBJ2-1, with a possible D match to TRBD2 (5 bases). The V and J ends lost 6 bases and 10 bases respectively, with 19 bases between them. The CDR3 is 14 residues long. Per germline, CDR1 SGHVS and CDR2 FQNEAQ. The CDR3 DNA sequence: TGTGCCAGCAGGCGCGCGGGCTCGTCTGGCGAGCAGTTCTTC. Protein: CASRRAGSSGEQFF.

There are many counts of this clonotype. The chain joins TRBV10-3 to TRBJ2-1, with D possibly matching TRBD2 (6 bases). The CDR3 has 14 residues. Germline CDR1 reads ENHRY; CDR2 reads SYGVKD. Trimming cost V 6 bases and J 8 bases, with 17 bases left between them. The CDR3 DNA sequence: TGTGCCATCAGACGGGCGGGGCAACACGATGAGCAGTTCTTC. Amino acids: CAIRRAGQHDEQFF.

This clonotype was counted at least ten times. V usage is TRBV6-5 and J usage is TRBJ2-1; the D is unclear. V gave up 6 bases and J gave up 0 bases, with 12 bases separating them. This CDR3 is 15 amino acids long. Germline lookup yields CDR1 MNHEY and CDR2 SVGAGI. Here the CDR3 DNA reads TGTGCCAGCAGATTAGACATCGTCTCCTACAATGAGCAGTTCTTC. Residues: CASRLDIVSYNEQFF.

The chain couples TRBV12-3 or TRBV12-4 to TRBJ2-5; D perhaps matches TRBD1 (5 bases). The V and J ends lost 5 bases and 3 bases respectively, with 13 bases between them. The CDR3 runs to 14 residues. This CDR3 reads CASSPRDSEETQYF. The CDR3, as DNA: TGTGCCAGCAGTCCGCGCGACAGTGAAGAGACCCAGTACTTC.

The chain links TRBV29-1 to TRBJ1-1; D might be TRBD1 (5 bases). This CDR3 is 12 amino acids long. Per the germline V gene, CDR1 is SQVTM and CDR2 is ANQGSEA. V was shortened by 2 bases and J by 11 bases, with 15 bases between the two germline ends. DNA of the CDR3: TGCAGCGTTGAAAGGCCAGGGAGGGAGGCTTTCTTT. It translates to CSVERPGREAFF.

The rearrangement uses TRBV4-2 and TRBJ2-2, with D unclear. Trimming shortened V by 0 bases and J by 7 bases, and 6 bases separated the two germline ends. The CDR3 consists of 13 residues. Per the germline V gene, CDR1 is LGHNA and CDR2 is YNFKEQ. This chain's CDR3 is CASSQDPDGELFF. CDR3 nucleotide sequence: TGTGCCAGCAGCCAAGATCCGGACGGGGAGCTGTTTTTT.

The chain employs TRBV11-1 and TRBJ2-3, with 7 bases aligning to TRBD1. V was pared by 0 bases and J by 3 bases, with 9 bases of the junction left unmatched. The CDR3 has 17 residues. CDR1 SGHAT and CDR2 FQDESV come from the germline V gene (reference sequence). The CDR3 loop reads CASSLAETGSWTDTQYF. CDR3 DNA: TGTGCCAGCAGCTTAGCCGAGACAGGGTCGTGGACAGATACGCAGTATTTT.

The gene calls are TRBV6-1 and TRBJ1-1; TRBD1 matches at 7 bases. V was pared by 5 bases and J by 3 bases, with 6 bases of the junction left unmatched. This CDR3 spans 14 amino acids. Germline CDR1 is MNHNS and CDR2 is SASEGT. CDR3 coding DNA: TGTGCCAGCAGTCGACAGGGTAAAGACACTGAAGCTTTCTTT. Translating gives CASSRQGKDTEAFF.

The chain is built from TRBV4-1 and TRBJ2-3; D uncertain. The CDR3 length is 16 residues. V dropped 1 base and J dropped 2 bases, with 13 bases sitting between them. CDR1 and CDR2 (germline): MGHRA, YSYEKL. The CDR3 DNA follows: TGCGCCAGCAGCCAAGTTGGAGTAGCTACCACAGATACGCAGTATTTT. This encodes CASSQVGVATTDTQYF.

This clonotype was detected only a few times. The chain couples TRBV6-5 to TRBJ2-5, with 9 bases fitting TRBD2. The CDR3 contains 15 residues. J was trimmed by 7 bases and V by 2 bases; bases with no gene match: 8. CDR1 and CDR2 (germline): MNHEY, SVGAGI. The CDR3 reads CASSYRPSGEGTQYF. In DNA, the CDR3 is TGTGCCAGCAGTTACAGGCCTAGCGGGGAGGGGACCCAGTACTTC.

Only a few counts were recorded for this clonotype. The V call is TRBV20-1, the J call TRBJ2-7; the D gene is possibly TRBD2 (6 bases). The CDR3 is 13 amino acids. V lost 6 bases to trimming and J lost 2 bases, with 14 bases between them. Germline CDR1 reads DFQATT; CDR2 reads SNEGSKA (reference sequence). CDR3 sequence: CSASWGEPYEQYV. CDR3 bases: TGCAGTGCCTCATGGGGGGAGCCCTACGAGCAGTACGTC.

This clonotype was observed a few times. This rearrangement joins TRBV12-3 or TRBV12-4 to TRBJ1-1, with D possibly matching TRBD1 (5 bases). The CDR3 is 13 amino acids. The V gene lost 10 bases and the J gene lost 9 bases, with 21 bases spanning the gap. The CDR3 DNA reads TGTGCCACCCAACGGGTAAGACAGACAAAAGCTTTCTTT. Protein sequence: CATQRVRQTKAFF.

The chain employs TRBV4-1 and TRBJ2-7; TRBD1 matches 8 bases. This CDR3 comprises 18 residues. V trimming: 3 bases; J trimming: 0 bases; junction bases outside the gene matches: 13. Germline-derived CDR1 and CDR2 are MGHRA and YSYEKL. CDR3: CASSQTRGRPVASYEQYV. CDR3 DNA sequence: TGCGCCAGCAGCCAGACCAGGGGGCGGCCAGTGGCCTCCTACGAGCAGTACGTC.

The table lists this clonotype with a count of one. The chain uses TRBV23-1 and TRBJ2-7, with D possibly TRBD1 on 6 matching bases. TRBV23-1 is annotated as an ORF whose role is uncertain. The germline V and J ends were trimmed by 7 bases and 8 bases, with 12 bases remaining between them. The length of the CDR3 is 11 residues. The CDR3 region is CASMSGVQQYV. In DNA form, the CDR3 reads TGCGCCAGCATGTCAGGGGTTCAGCAGTACGTC.

V is TRBV18 and J is TRBJ2-5, with a weak D call TRBD1 (5 bases). This CDR3 is built from 16 residues. Germline CDR1 KGHSH, CDR2 LQKENI. Trimming cost V 0 bases and J 4 bases, with 15 bases left between them. The CDR3 region has the DNA TGTGCCAGCTCACCACCGAAGGGCAGGGTACCAGAGACCCAGTACTTC. Its protein product is CASSPPKGRVPETQYF.